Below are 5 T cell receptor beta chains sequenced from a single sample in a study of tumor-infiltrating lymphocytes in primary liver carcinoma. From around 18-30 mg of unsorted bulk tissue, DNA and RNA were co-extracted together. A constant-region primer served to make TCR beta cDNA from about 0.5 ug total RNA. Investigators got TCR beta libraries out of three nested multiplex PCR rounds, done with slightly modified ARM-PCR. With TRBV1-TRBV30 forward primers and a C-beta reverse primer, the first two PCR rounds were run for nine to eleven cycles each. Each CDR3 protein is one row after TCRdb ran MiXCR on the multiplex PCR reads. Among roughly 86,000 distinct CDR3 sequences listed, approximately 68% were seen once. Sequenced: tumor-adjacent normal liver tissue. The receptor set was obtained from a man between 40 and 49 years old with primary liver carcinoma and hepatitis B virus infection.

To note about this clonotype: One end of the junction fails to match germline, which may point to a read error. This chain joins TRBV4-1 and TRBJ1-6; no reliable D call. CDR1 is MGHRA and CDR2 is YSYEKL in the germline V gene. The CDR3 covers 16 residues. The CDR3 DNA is TGCGCCAGCAGCCAAGATGGGAGAAGAGGGCCCAAACCCCTCCGCTTT. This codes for CASSQDGRRGPKPLRF.

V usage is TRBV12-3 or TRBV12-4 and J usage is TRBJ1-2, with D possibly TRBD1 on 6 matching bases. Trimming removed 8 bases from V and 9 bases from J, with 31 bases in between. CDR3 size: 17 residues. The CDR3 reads CASATLRGQGLLYRYTF. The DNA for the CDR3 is TGTGCCAGCGCCACCCTGCGGGGGCAGGGACTTCTTTATCGCTACACCTTC.

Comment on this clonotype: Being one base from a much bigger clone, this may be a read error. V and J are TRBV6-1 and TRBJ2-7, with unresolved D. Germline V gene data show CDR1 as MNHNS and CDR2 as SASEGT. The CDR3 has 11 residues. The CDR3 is CANSEGIGQYF. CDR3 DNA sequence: TGTGCCAACAGTGAAGGGATCGGACAGTACTTC.

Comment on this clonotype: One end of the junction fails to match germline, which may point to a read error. CDR3 in DNA: TGTGCCGGCAGCCTGTCTCCCGGGGGGACGGGCACTGAAGCTTTCTTT. It specifies CAGSLSPGGTGTEAFF. This chain connects TRBV4-1 to TRBJ1-1; D perhaps matches TRBD1 (5 bases). The CDR3 consists of 16 residues. The V gene's germline CDR1 is MGHRA and CDR2 YSYEKL.

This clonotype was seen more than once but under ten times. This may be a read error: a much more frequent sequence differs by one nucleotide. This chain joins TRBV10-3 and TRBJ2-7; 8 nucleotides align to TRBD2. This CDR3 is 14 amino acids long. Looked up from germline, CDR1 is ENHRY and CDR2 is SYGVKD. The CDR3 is CAIGDPGGPYEQYF. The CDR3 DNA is TGTGCCATCGGTGATCCGGGAGGGCCGTACGAGCAGTACTTC.